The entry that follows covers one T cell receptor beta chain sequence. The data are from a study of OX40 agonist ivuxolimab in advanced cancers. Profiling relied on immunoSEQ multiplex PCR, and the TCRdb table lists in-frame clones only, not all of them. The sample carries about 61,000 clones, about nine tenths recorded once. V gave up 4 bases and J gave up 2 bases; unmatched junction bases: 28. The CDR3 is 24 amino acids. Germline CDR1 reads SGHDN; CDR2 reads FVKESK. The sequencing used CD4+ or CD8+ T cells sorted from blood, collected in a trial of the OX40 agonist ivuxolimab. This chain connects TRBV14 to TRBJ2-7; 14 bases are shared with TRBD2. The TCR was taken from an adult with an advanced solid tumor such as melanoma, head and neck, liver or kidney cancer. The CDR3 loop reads CASSPDTRLAGGPDPFFWAYEQYF. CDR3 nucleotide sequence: TGTGCCAGCAGCCCAGACACCCGACTAGCGGGAGGGCCTGATCCTTTCTTCTGGGCCTACGAGCAGTACTTC.